This T cell receptor beta chain was sequenced during a study of T cells in tuberculosis. The CDR3 totals 12 residues. With 3 bases removed from V and 5 bases from J, the gap between germline ends came to 7 bases. Germline V gives CDR1 SGHAT, CDR2 FQNNGV. Latent tuberculosis screening used tuberculin skin test and IGRA at entry. Only in-frame clones appear in the TCRdb table, and some are missing; sequencing was by immunoSEQ multiplex PCR. Of some 31,000 clones in the sample, approximately 95% were seen once. Sequencing was done on a sample of PBMCs. The rearrangement links TRBV11-2 to TRBJ1-2; D unclear. The receptor was derived from a donor aged 10-29 years with latent tuberculosis or without tuberculosis infection. As DNA, the CDR3 is TGTGCCAGCAGCTTGACACAATATGGCTACACCTTC. This translates into CASSLTQYGYTF.